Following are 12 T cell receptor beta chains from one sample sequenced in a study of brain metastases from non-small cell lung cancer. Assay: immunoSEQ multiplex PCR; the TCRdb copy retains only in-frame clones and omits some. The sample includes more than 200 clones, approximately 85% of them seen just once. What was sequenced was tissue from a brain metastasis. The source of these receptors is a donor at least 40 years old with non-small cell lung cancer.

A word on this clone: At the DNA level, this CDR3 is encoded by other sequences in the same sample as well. Here the CDR3 DNA reads TGTGCCAGCAGCCAAGAGCAGGCGGGGGCGCGGGGCTACACCTTC. This translates into CASSQEQAGARGYTF. The chain joins TRBV3-1 (or the pseudogene TRBV3-2) to TRBJ1-2; D possibly corresponds to TRBD1 (6 bases). CDR1 is LGHDT and CDR2 is YNNKEL in the germline V gene (reference sequence). The CDR3 is made up of 15 amino acids. The V and J ends lost 0 bases and 8 bases respectively, with 16 bases between them.

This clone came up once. The CDR3 is CASSDSSGGADTQYF. The CDR3 DNA follows: TGTGCCAGCAGTGACTCTAGCGGGGGGGCGGATACGCAGTATTTT. The gene calls are TRBV6-4 and TRBJ2-3; TRBD2 aligns across 11 bases. This CDR3 region has 15 residues. Germline V gene data show CDR1 as MRHNA and CDR2 as SNTAGT. V gave up 0 bases and J gave up 6 bases; unmatched junction bases: 2.

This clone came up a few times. The CDR3 DNA reads TGTGCCAGCAGCTCCGGGACAGACTACGAGCAGTACTTC. Its protein product is CASSSGTDYEQYF. The chain links TRBV5-4 to TRBJ2-7; 7 nucleotides match TRBD1. This CDR3 contains 13 residues. In germline, CDR1 is SGHNT, CDR2 YYREEE (reference sequence). V shed 3 bases, J shed 3 bases, and the junction held 3 bases outside the gene matches.

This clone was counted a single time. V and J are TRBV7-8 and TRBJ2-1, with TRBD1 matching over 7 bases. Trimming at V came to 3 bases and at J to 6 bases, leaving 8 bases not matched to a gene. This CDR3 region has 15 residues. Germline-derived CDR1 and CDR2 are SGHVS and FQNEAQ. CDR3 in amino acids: CASSFRLRDSNEQFF. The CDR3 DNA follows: TGTGCCAGCAGCTTTAGGCTTAGGGACAGCAATGAGCAGTTCTTC.

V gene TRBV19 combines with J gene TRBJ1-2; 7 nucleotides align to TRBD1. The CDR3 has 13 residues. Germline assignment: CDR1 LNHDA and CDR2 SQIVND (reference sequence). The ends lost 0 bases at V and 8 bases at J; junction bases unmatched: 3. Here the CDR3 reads CASSIDRDRGYTF. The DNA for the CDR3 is TGTGCCAGTAGTATAGATAGGGACAGAGGCTACACCTTC.

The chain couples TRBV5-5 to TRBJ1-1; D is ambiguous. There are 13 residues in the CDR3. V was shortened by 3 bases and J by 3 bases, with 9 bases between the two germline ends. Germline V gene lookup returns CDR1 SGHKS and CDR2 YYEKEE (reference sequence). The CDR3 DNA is TGTGCCAGCAGCTCCGCGGGGTACACTGAAGCTTTCTTT. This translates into CASSSAGYTEAFF.

The chain's CDR3 is CASSSNPHTPNTEAFF. For the CDR3, the DNA is TGTGCCAGCAGTTCAAATCCTCATACACCGAACACTGAAGCTTTCTTT. The chain carries TRBV27 and TRBJ1-1; no definite D call. The CDR3 has 16 amino acids. Trimming removed 4 bases at V and 1 base at J, with 16 bases between. Looked up from germline, CDR1 is MNHEY and CDR2 is SMNVEV (reference sequence).

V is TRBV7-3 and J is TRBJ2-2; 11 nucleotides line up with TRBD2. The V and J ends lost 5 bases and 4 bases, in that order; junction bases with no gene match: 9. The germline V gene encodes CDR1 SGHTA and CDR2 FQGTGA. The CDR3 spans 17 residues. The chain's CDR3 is CASSRLAGGPGTGELFF. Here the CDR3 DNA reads TGTGCCAGCAGCCGGCTAGCGGGAGGCCCGGGCACCGGGGAGCTGTTTTTT.

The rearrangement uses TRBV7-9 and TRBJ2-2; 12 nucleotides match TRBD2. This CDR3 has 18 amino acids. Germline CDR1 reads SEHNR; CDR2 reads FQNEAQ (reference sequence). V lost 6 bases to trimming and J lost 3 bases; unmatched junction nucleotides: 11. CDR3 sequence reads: CASSYWTSGTYDTGELFF. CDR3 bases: TGTGCCAGCAGTTATTGGACTAGCGGGACATATGACACCGGGGAGCTGTTTTTT.

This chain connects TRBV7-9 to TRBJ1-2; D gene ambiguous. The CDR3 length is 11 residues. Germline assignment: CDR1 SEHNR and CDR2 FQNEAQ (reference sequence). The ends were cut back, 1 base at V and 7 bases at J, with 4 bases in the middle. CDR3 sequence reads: CASSLDSGYTF. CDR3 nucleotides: TGTGCCAGCAGCTTAGATAGTGGCTACACCTTC.

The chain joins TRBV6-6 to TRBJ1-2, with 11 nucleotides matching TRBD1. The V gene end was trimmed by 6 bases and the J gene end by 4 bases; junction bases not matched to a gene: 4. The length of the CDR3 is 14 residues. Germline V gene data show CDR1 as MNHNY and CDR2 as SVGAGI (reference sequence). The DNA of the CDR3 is TGTGCCAGCAGATTCGGGACAGGGGGCTATGGCTACACCTTC. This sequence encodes CASRFGTGGYGYTF.

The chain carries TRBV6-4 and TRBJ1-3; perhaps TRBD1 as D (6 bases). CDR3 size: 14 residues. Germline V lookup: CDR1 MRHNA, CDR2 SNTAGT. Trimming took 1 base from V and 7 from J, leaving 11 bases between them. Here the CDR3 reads CASSDLDQGNTIYF. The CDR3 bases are TGTGCCAGCAGTGACTTGGACCAGGGGAACACCATATATTTT.